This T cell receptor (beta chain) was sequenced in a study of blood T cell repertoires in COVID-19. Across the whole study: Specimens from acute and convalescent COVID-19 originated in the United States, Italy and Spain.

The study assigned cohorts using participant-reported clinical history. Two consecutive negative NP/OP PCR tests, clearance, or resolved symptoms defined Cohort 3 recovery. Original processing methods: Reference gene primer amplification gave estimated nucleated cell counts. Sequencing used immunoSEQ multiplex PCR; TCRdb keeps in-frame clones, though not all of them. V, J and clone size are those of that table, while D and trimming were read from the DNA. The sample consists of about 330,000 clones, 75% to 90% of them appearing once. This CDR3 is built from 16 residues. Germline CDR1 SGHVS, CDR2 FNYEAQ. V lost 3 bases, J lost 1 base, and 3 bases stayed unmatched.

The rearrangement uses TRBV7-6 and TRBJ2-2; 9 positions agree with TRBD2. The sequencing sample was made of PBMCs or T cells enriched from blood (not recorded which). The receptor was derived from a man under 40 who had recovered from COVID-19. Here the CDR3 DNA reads TGTGCCAGCAGCTTGGCTAGCGGGGTGAACACCGGGGAGCTGTTTTTT. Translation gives CASSLASGVNTGELFF. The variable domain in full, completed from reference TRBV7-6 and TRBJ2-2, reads GAGVSQSPRYKVTKRGQDVALRCDPISGHVSLYWYRQALGQGPEFLTYFNYEAQQDKSGLPNDRFSAERPEGSISTLTIQRTEQRDSAMYRCASSLASGVNTGELFFGEGSRLTVL.